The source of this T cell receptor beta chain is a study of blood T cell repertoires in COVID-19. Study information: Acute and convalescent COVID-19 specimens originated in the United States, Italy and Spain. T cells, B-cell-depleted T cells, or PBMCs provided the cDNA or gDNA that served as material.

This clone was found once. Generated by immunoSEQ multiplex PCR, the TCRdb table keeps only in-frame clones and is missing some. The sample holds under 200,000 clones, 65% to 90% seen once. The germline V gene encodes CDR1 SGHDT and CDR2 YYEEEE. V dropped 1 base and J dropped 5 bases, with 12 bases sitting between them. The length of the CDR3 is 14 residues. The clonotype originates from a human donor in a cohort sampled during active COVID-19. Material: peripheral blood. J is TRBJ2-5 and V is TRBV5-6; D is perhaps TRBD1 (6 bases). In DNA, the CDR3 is TGTGCCAGCAGCTTGTGGGCAGGGGTGGAGACCCAGTACTTC. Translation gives CASSLWAGVETQYF.